These 14 T cell receptor beta chains were sequenced from one sample in a study of glioma-infiltrating T cells after dendritic cell vaccination. The time point: after dendritic cell vaccination, including at tumor progression/relapse. The table came from immunoSEQ multiplex PCR; TCRdb's copy has only in-frame clones and leaves some out. The sample includes under 130,000 clones, roughly 89% of them seen just once. Sample: blood, taken after dendritic cell vaccination. The receptors were gathered from a human donor with glioblastoma.

This clone is a singleton in its sample. V usage is TRBV6-1 and J usage is TRBJ1-2, with D unresolved. Per germline, CDR1 MNHNS and CDR2 SASEGT. V was trimmed by 5 bases and J by 7 bases, leaving 11 bases between them. The length of the CDR3 is 12 residues. CDR3 loop: CASSPRLAGYTF. DNA of the CDR3: TGTGCCAGCAGTCCCCGACTGGCTGGCTACACCTTC.

A single count supports this clone. V usage is TRBV5-6 and J usage is TRBJ1-5; D not certain. Trimming stripped 4 bases from V and 2 bases from J, with 13 bases between. CDR1 SGHDT and CDR2 YYEEEE come from the germline V gene. The CDR3 is 15 amino acids. Here the CDR3 reads CASSAGVLGNQPQHF. The CDR3 DNA reads TGTGCCAGCAGCGCCGGGGTATTGGGCAATCAGCCCCAGCATTTT.

This chain uses TRBV19 with TRBJ2-5; tentatively, D is TRBD2 (6 bases). Trimming stripped 11 bases from V and 2 bases from J, with 18 bases between. The CDR3 length is 14 residues. CDR1 and CDR2 from the germline V gene are LNHDA and SQIVND (reference sequence). The CDR3 is CAYNKTSTQETQYF. CDR3 nucleotides: TGTGCCTATAATAAAACTAGCACTCAAGAGACCCAGTACTTC.

The rearrangement joins TRBV4-1 to TRBJ2-7; D might be TRBD1 (5 bases). Germline V CDR1 and CDR2: MGHRA, YSYEKL. V was clipped by 1 base and J by 0 bases, with 10 bases between them. This CDR3 is 15 amino acids long. CDR3 DNA: TGCGCCAGCAGCCAAGGCAGGGATCTCTCCTACGAGCAGTACTTC. Translating it yields CASSQGRDLSYEQYF.

In this sample, this clone turned up once. The rearrangement uses TRBV5-6 and TRBJ1-5; D is unresolved. The CDR3 contains 15 residues. Germline V CDR1 and CDR2: SGHDT, YYEEEE. V shed 0 bases and J shed 0 bases, with 7 bases lying between them. In DNA, the CDR3 is TGTGCCAGCAGCTTGGGAGTTTATAGCAATCAGCCCCAGCATTTT. The encoded protein is CASSLGVYSNQPQHF.

The chain recombines TRBV18 with TRBJ2-3, with 9 nucleotides matching TRBD2. CDR1 is KGHSH, CDR2 LQKENI, per germline. The CDR3 has 16 amino acids. V shed 4 bases and J 0 bases; nucleotides not matched to a gene: 5. The CDR3 spells CASSLLAGTSTDTQYF. The CDR3 DNA reads as TGTGCCAGCTCACTCCTAGCGGGGACTAGCACAGATACGCAGTATTTT.

The chain is built from TRBV5-4 and TRBJ1-2; 11 nucleotides align to TRBD1. The V gene's germline CDR1 is SGHNT and CDR2 YYREEE (reference sequence). Trimming removed 2 bases from V and 2 bases from J; junction bases left unmatched: 8. CDR3 length equals 17 residues. The CDR3 is CASSFGTGGLVNYGYTF. Here the CDR3 DNA reads TGTGCCAGCAGCTTTGGGACAGGGGGACTAGTCAACTATGGCTACACCTTC.

The chain has TRBV9 and TRBJ1-2; 7 nucleotides line up with TRBD1. V shed 0 bases and J 7 bases; nucleotides not matched to a gene: 15. The CDR3 totals 17 residues. CDR1 and CDR2 (germline): SGDLS, YYNGEE. DNA for the CDR3: TGTGCCAGCAGCGTAGGGTTGGGAGACAGGGACGCTAGTGGCTACACCTTC. Its protein is CASSVGLGDRDASGYTF.

The CDR3, as DNA: TGTGCCAGCTCACCCCGGGGGGAGGCGACCCAGTACTTC. Translation gives CASSPRGEATQYF. This chain links TRBV18 with TRBJ2-5; 7 bases agree with TRBD2. The ends lost 3 bases at V and 7 bases at J; junction bases unmatched: 5. This CDR3 is built from 13 residues. The germline V gene encodes CDR1 KGHSH and CDR2 LQKENI.

The chain employs TRBV6-6 and TRBJ1-1, with D maybe TRBD1 (5 bases). CDR1 is MNHNY and CDR2 is SVGAGI in the germline V gene (reference sequence). CDR3 length: 12 amino acids. Trimming removed 5 bases at V and 10 bases at J, with 14 bases between. The CDR3 loop is CASSARGVAAFF. The CDR3 DNA is TGTGCCAGCAGTGCCCGGGGGGTCGCAGCTTTCTTT.

The chain uses TRBV19 and TRBJ2-7, with D possibly being TRBD2 (5 bases). Deletions cut 8 bases from V and 0 bases from J, with 14 bases between. The CDR3 runs to 14 residues. Germline CDR1 is LNHDA and CDR2 is SQIVND (reference sequence). The CDR3 sequence: CASSLGRASYEQYF. The CDR3, as DNA: TGTGCCAGTTCCTTAGGGCGGGCCTCCTACGAGCAGTACTTC. Drawing the rest from reference TRBV19 and TRBJ2-7, the complete variable domain is DGGITQSPKYLFRKEGQNVTLSCEQNLNHDAMYWYRQDPGQGLRLIYYSQIVNDFQKGDIAEGYSVSREKKESFPLTVTSAQKNPTAFYLCASSLGRASYEQYFGPGTRLTVT.

This chain links TRBV11-2 with TRBJ2-7, with D possibly TRBD2 on 5 matching bases. The CDR3 extends over 15 amino acids. Germline V gene sequence: CDR1 SGHAT, CDR2 FQNNGV. V gave up 3 bases and J gave up 6 bases, with 18 bases separating them. CDR3 amino acids: CASSFLSYRAGEQYF. Here the CDR3 DNA reads TGTGCCAGCAGCTTTCTCAGTTATAGGGCGGGCGAGCAGTACTTC.

This sequence joins TRBV5-1 and TRBJ2-2; 7 nucleotides align to TRBD2. The CDR3 length is 16 residues. The trim removed 0 bases at V and 4 bases at J, leaving 6 bases unmatched. The germline gives CDR1 SGHRS, CDR2 YFSETQ. This CDR3 reads CASSLAKGGPTGELFF. As DNA, the CDR3 is TGCGCCAGCAGCTTGGCTAAGGGAGGGCCCACCGGGGAGCTGTTTTTT.

V usage is TRBV6-6 and J usage is TRBJ1-5; 8 bases fit TRBD1. CDR1 and CDR2 from the germline V gene are MNHNY and SVGAGI (reference sequence). The V segment lost 6 bases and the J segment 5 bases; nucleotides outside the gene matches: 6. This CDR3 has 14 amino acids. CDR3 loop: CASSRQGYDQPQHF. DNA of the CDR3: TGTGCCAGCAGCCGACAGGGGTACGATCAGCCCCAGCATTTT.